The 19 T cell receptor beta chains below all came from one sample that was sequenced in a study of cytomegalovirus exposure and HLA in healthy donors. Primers included in the PCR were 60 Vbeta and 13 Jbeta primers. Clones were read by immunoSEQ multiplex PCR, and TCRdb kept only the in-frame ones, dropping some. This sample has roughly 170,000 clones, with 80% found just once. Sequencing was carried out using PBMCs. All receptors come from a man aged 25 to 45 in good health and CMV-seropositive.

The V and J genes are TRBV29-1 and TRBJ1-1, with 7 nucleotides matching TRBD1. Per the germline V gene, CDR1 is SQVTM and CDR2 is ANQGSEA. The length of the CDR3 is 13 residues. With V trimmed by 6 bases and J by 3 bases, 7 bases remained unmatched. This CDR3 reads CSVRQGPYTEAFF. In nucleotides, the CDR3 is TGCAGCGTAAGACAGGGCCCATACACTGAAGCTTTCTTT.

The chain recombines TRBV7-9 with TRBJ2-1; 7 bases line up with TRBD2. Germline V CDR1 and CDR2: SEHNR, FQNEAQ (reference sequence). V lost 4 bases, J lost 10 bases, and 7 bases stayed unmatched. The CDR3 has 13 residues. The CDR3 DNA reads as TGTGCCAGCAGCTGGACTAGTAAAGGCGAGCAGTTCTTC. Protein: CASSWTSKGEQFF.

This clone has more than one count but fewer than ten. The chain carries TRBV4-3 and TRBJ2-7; a possible D gene is TRBD1 (5 bases). V lost 1 base and J lost 6, with 16 bases in between. In germline, CDR1 is LGHNA, CDR2 YSLEER. The CDR3 has 15 amino acids. The CDR3 region has the DNA TGCGCCAGCAGCCAAGGCGTAGGGGCCCGGTTCGAGCAGTACTTC. This codes for CASSQGVGARFEQYF.

The chain employs TRBV7-9 and TRBJ2-3, with D possibly matching TRBD2 (5 bases). CDR1 is SEHNR and CDR2 is FQNEAQ in the germline V gene (reference sequence). With 5 bases removed from V and 8 bases from J, the gap between germline ends came to 17 bases. CDR3 length: 14 amino acids. The CDR3 here is CASSQSRPLATQYF. Here the CDR3 DNA reads TGTGCCAGCAGCCAATCCCGCCCCCTAGCTACGCAGTATTTT. Full variable domain (remainder filled in from reference TRBV7-9 and TRBJ2-3): DTGVSQNPRHKITKRGQNVTFRCDPISEHNRLYWYRQTLGQGPEFLTYFQNEAQLEKSRLLSDRFSAERPKGSFSTLEIQRTEQGDSAMYLCASSQSRPLATQYFGPGTRLTVL.

The genes are TRBV6-6 and TRBJ2-7; TRBD2 is a possible D gene (6 bases). V was shortened by 4 bases and J by 12 bases, with 13 bases between the two germline ends. In germline, CDR1 is MNHNY, CDR2 SVGAGI (reference sequence). The CDR3 is made up of 11 amino acids. The CDR3 sequence: CASSLEGGRYF. CDR3 nucleotide sequence: TGTGCCAGCAGTTTGGAGGGAGGACGGTACTTC.

V and J are TRBV5-8 and TRBJ1-2; D gene uncertain. This CDR3 comprises 14 residues. The V gene's germline CDR1 is SGHTS and CDR2 YDEGEE. V was shortened by 2 bases and J by 0 bases, with 8 bases between the two germline ends. CDR3 nucleotide sequence: TGTGCCAGCAGCTTCCGTACAGCTAACTATGGCTACACCTTC. As protein: CASSFRTANYGYTF. Full variable domain (outside the CDR3, taken from reference TRBV5-8 and TRBJ1-2): EAGVTQSPTHLIKTRGQQATLRCSPISGHTSVYWYQQALGLGLQFLLWYDEGEERNRGNFPPRFSGRQFPNYSSELNVNALELEDSALYLCASSFRTANYGYTFGSGTRLTVV.

This clone was recorded only once. The chain links TRBV13 to TRBJ1-1; the match to TRBD1 covers 9 bases. This CDR3 has 15 residues. Germline values: CDR1 PRHDT, CDR2 FYEKMQ (reference sequence). V dropped 5 bases and J dropped 2; count of bases not matched to a gene: 6. CDR3 sequence (DNA): TGTGCCAGCAGCACCAAGGACAGGGGAAACACTGAAGCTTTCTTT. Its protein product is CASSTKDRGNTEAFF.

As DNA, the CDR3 is TGTGCCAGCAGGGCCACAGGGTACCAAGAGACCCAGTACTTC. Translating it yields CASRATGYQETQYF. The chain links TRBV5-6 to TRBJ2-5; D is perhaps TRBD1 (6 bases). CDR1 and CDR2 (germline): SGHDT, YYEEEE. V dropped 5 bases and J dropped 0 bases, with 11 bases sitting between them. CDR3 length equals 14 residues.

The rearrangement joins TRBV6-5 to TRBJ1-3; D not certain. V was pared by 4 bases and J by 0 bases, with 13 bases between. CDR3 size: 16 residues. Germline CDR1 reads MNHEY; CDR2 reads SVGAGI. CDR3 DNA: TGTGCCAGCAGTTCGGTTCGACTACTCTCTGGAAACACCATATATTTT. It is translated as CASSSVRLLSGNTIYF.

The V call is TRBV6-6, the J call TRBJ2-7, with 10 nucleotides matching TRBD1. With 2 bases clipped from V and 6 bases from J, the junction kept 4 bases outside the gene matches. CDR3 length: 14 amino acids. Germline V gene sequence: CDR1 MNHNY, CDR2 SVGAGI (reference sequence). The CDR3 loop reads CASSYGTGDGEQYF. CDR3 sequence (DNA): TGTGCCAGCAGTTACGGGACAGGGGACGGCGAGCAGTACTTC.

The chain combines TRBV4-3 with TRBJ1-4; 9 bases fit TRBD1. Germline assignment: CDR1 LGHNA and CDR2 YSLEER. V shed 0 bases, J shed 11 bases, and the junction held 7 bases outside the gene matches. The CDR3 is 15 residues long. DNA of the CDR3: TGCGCCAGCAGCCAAGATATAACAGGGGGCACTAAACTGTTTTTT. Its protein product is CASSQDITGGTKLFF.

The chain joins TRBV5-1 to TRBJ2-5; 13 nucleotides match TRBD2. The CDR3 extends over 15 amino acids. Germline V gene data show CDR1 as SGHRS and CDR2 as YFSETQ. V shed 3 bases, J shed 5 bases, and the junction held 4 bases outside the gene matches. In DNA, the CDR3 is TGCGCCAGCAGCTATGGACTAGCGGGAGTGGAGACCCAGTACTTC. Translation gives CASSYGLAGVETQYF.

The rearrangement uses TRBV29-1 and TRBJ2-4; D perhaps matches TRBD1 (6 bases). This CDR3 comprises 13 residues. Deletions cut 5 bases from V and 0 bases from J, with 8 bases between. Germline CDR1 is SQVTM and CDR2 is ANQGSEA. This CDR3 is CSVQGRAKNIQYF. The CDR3 DNA is TGCAGCGTTCAGGGGAGAGCCAAAAACATTCAGTACTTC.

J is TRBJ1-6 and V is TRBV2; D is uncertain. This CDR3 is built from 14 residues. CDR1 and CDR2 (germline): SNHLY, FYNNEI. The V gene lost 2 bases and the J gene lost 10 bases, with 12 bases spanning the gap. CDR3 amino acids: CASSERMGDSPLHF. CDR3 nucleotides: TGTGCCAGCAGTGAAAGGATGGGAGACTCACCCCTCCACTTT.

This clone showed up just a few times. In DNA form, the CDR3 reads TGTGCCAGCAGCCCAAAAACAGGGGCTGAGGGCTACACCTTC. Protein: CASSPKTGAEGYTF. The genes are TRBV7-9 and TRBJ1-2; 7 bases agree with TRBD1. The trim removed 5 bases at V and 8 bases at J, leaving 11 bases unmatched. The germline gives CDR1 SEHNR, CDR2 FQNEAQ (reference sequence). CDR3 size: 14 residues.

The DNA of the CDR3 is TGTGCCAGCAGCTTAGGGGGGCGCGAGCAGTACTTC. Translation: CASSLGGREQYF. This chain uses TRBV7-2 with TRBJ2-7, with D tentatively TRBD1 (6 bases). CDR3 length: 12 residues. Germline V gene sequence: CDR1 SGHTA, CDR2 FQGNSA. V was trimmed by 1 base and J by 6 bases, leaving 7 bases between them.

This chain uses TRBV6-1 with TRBJ1-5; perhaps TRBD1 as D (5 bases). This CDR3 region has 14 residues. CDR1 MNHNS and CDR2 SASEGT come from the germline V gene. V lost 1 base and J 2 bases, leaving 6 bases between the germline ends. The CDR3 loop is CASSEGGGNQPQHF. The CDR3, as DNA: TGTGCCAGCAGTGAAGGGGGGGGCAATCAGCCCCAGCATTTT.

About this clone itself: Other DNA sequences from this sample encode an identical CDR3 as well. The chain is built from TRBV6-1 and TRBJ2-5; the match to TRBD1 covers 8 bases. The CDR3 has 13 amino acids. Germline values: CDR1 MNHNS, CDR2 SASEGT. Trimming removed 6 bases from V and 5 bases from J; junction bases left unmatched: 5. The DNA of the CDR3 is TGTGCCAGCAGCGGGACAGGTCCGGAGACCCAGTACTTC. The encoded protein is CASSGTGPETQYF.

In DNA, the CDR3 is TGTGCCAGCAGCTCAAAACCCAGTGGGGCGGTCACTGAAGCTTTCTTT. Protein sequence: CASSSKPSGAVTEAFF. The V and J genes are TRBV7-6 and TRBJ1-1; D possibly corresponds to TRBD1 (5 bases). V dropped 4 bases and J dropped 4 bases, with 19 bases sitting between them. The CDR3 sequence is 16 residues long. Germline loops: CDR1 SGHVS, CDR2 FNYEAQ.